The clone carrying this T cell receptor (beta chain) was counted between two and nine times. Its antigen is currently unknown. The germline CDR1 and CDR2 sequences are SGHRS and YFSETQ. CDR3 size: 13 residues. The V and J ends lost 6 bases and 2 bases, in that order; junction bases with no gene match: 3. The data are from a study of beta chain features in type 1 diabetes. Whole-study results and caveats: Naive, central memory and Treg TCRB repertoires seemed to resemble each other more closely in patients than they did in healthy donors. High-TCR-expressing cells could be over-represented by cDNA sequencing. Fewer junction insertions and more nucleotide deletions appeared in type 1 diabetes patients. Shortening that was moderate but significant affected the TCRB CDR3s of Type 1 diabetes patients in all four CD4+ subsets.

Stem cell-like memory, regulatory, central memory and naive CD4+ cells were sorted via CD45RO/CCR7/CD25/CD127/CD95/CD27. What was sequenced were expressed TCRB transcripts, since all of the isolated RNA had been reverse transcribed. The data were produced by immunoSEQ multiplex PCR, yet TCRdb's version contains in-frame clones alone and is incomplete. The data hold over 650,000 clones, with more than 13% observed a single time. The sample taken for sequencing was naive CD4+ T cells from blood. V and J are TRBV5-1 and TRBJ2-3, with TRBD2 matching 7 bases. This TCR was sampled from a young man with type 1 diabetes. The CDR3, as DNA: TGCGCCAGCACACGGGACTACACAGATACGCAGTATTTT. Translation gives CASTRDYTDTQYF.